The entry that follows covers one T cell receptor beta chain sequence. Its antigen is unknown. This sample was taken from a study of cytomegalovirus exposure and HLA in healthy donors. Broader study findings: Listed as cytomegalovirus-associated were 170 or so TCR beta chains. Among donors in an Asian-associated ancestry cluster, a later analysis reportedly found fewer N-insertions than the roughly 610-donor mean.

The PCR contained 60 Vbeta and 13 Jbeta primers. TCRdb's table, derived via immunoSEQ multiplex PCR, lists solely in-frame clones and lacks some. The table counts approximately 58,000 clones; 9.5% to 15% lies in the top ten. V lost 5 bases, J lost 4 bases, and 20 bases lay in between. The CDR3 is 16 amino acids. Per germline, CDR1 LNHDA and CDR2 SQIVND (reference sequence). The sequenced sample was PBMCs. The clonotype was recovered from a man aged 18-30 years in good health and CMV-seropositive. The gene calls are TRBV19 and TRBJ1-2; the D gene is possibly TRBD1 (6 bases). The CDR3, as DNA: TGTGCCAGTAGTGGTCAGGGGCAGGTGAAAGGCTATGGCTACACCTTC. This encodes CASSGQGQVKGYGYTF.